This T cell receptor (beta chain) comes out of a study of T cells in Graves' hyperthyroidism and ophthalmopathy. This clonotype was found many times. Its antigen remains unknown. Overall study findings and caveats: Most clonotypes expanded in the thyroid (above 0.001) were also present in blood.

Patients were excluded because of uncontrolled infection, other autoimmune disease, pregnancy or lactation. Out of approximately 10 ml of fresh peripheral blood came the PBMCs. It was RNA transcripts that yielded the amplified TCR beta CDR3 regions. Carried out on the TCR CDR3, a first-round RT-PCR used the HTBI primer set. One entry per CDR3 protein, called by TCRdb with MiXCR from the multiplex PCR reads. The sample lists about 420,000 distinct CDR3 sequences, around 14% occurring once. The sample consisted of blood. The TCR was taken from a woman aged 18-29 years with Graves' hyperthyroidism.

The DNA of the CDR3 is TGTGCCAGCAAGTTGGGGGGAAACTATAATTCACCCCTCCACTTT. It specifies CASKLGGNYNSPLHF. The chain links TRBV28 to TRBJ1-6; a weak D match, TRBD1 (5 bases). Germline values: CDR1 MDHEN, CDR2 SYDVKM. The ends were cut back, 7 bases at V and 3 bases at J, with 13 bases in the middle. The CDR3 totals 15 residues.